This T cell receptor (beta chain) was retrieved from a study of T cell responses to AZD1222 COVID-19 vaccine. Study conclusions and caveats: Spike-specific TCR repertoires showed rising breadth and depth after two AZD1222 doses. The span of vaccine-associated CD4 TCRs extended across spike, with dominance at 160-218 and 743-854.

Generated by immunoSEQ multiplex PCR, the TCRdb table keeps only in-frame clones and is missing some. The sample records more than 110,000 clones, 90% to 95% being singletons. Trimming at V came to 1 base and at J to 6 bases, leaving 0 bases not matched to a gene. Germline V lookup: CDR1 SEHNR, CDR2 FQNEAQ (reference sequence). This CDR3 has 12 amino acids. In its sample, this clone was seen once. Its target is unknown. This chain links TRBV7-9 with TRBJ2-7; 7 bases agree with TRBD2. Sequencing used peripheral blood, obtained on day 0 of AZD1222 vaccination. This TCR was sampled from an adult in good health. The CDR3 sequence: CASSLGGGEQYF. The CDR3 coding sequence is TGTGCCAGCAGCTTAGGCGGGGGCGAGCAGTACTTC.